In this sample, the clone carrying this T cell receptor (beta chain) turned up a few times. Its antigen is currently unknown. This entry is derived from a study of blood T cells in healthy people across ages. The length of the CDR3 is 13 residues. CDR1 SEHNR and CDR2 FQNEAQ come from the germline V gene (reference sequence). Trimming left V 5 bases short and J 6 bases short, with 14 bases between. Sample-barcoded 5' priming and a J-beta primer mix drove a second PCR of 7 to 11 cycles. MiXCR, run by TCRdb on the 5' RACE reads, gives a single entry per CDR3 protein. Among hundreds of thousands of distinct CDR3 sequences listed, 62% were seen once. Whole-study findings and limits: Roughly linearly, TCR beta diversity per million T cells fell as age increased. The study found more naive CD4+ cells and higher diversity in long-lived than aged donors.

Each donor gave ten milliliters of peripheral blood. Sequencing was carried out using blood. The genes are TRBV7-9 and TRBJ2-7; D is uncertain. The clonotype originates from a man younger than 45 in good health. This chain's CDR3 is CASSPRVSSEQYF. Written as DNA, the CDR3 is TGTGCCAGCAGCCCCCGCGTTTCGAGCGAGCAGTACTTC.